This TCR beta chain was recorded in a study of T cells in localized non-small cell lung cancer. Using immunoSEQ multiplex PCR, the repertoire was profiled, and TCRdb retains in-frame clones only, with some absent. The sample has 100,000 to 150,000 clones, around 89% seen once. V shed 3 bases, J shed 3 bases, and the junction held 5 bases outside the gene matches. CDR3 length: 14 residues. Germline lookup yields CDR1 ENHRY and CDR2 SYGVKD. The TCR originated in a female donor over 55 with stage I lung adenocarcinoma. Source: peripheral blood, taken before any cancer treatment. The chain carries TRBV10-3 and TRBJ2-7; 7 positions match TRBD1. Written as DNA, the CDR3 is TGTGCCATCAGTGACAAAGGGGACAGCTACGAGCAGTACTTC. This translates into CAISDKGDSYEQYF.